These 30 T cell receptor beta chains were all obtained from the same sample, sequenced in a study of CD8 T cells in Susac syndrome. cDNA came from approximately 0.5 to 1 ug RNA primed by random hexamers. TCRdb reanalysed the immunoSEQ multiplex PCR reads using MiXCR and keeps one entry per CDR3 protein. The sample contains about 280,000 distinct CDR3 sequences, 70% to 90% of which appear only once. Sequences were obtained from CD8+ T cells from PBMCs. Source of these receptors: a human donor with multiple sclerosis.

The chain uses TRBV7-9 and TRBJ1-4; 8 bases align to TRBD1. After removal of 2 bases from V and 4 bases from J, the junction contained 3 bases not matched to a gene. Looked up from germline, CDR1 is SEHNR and CDR2 is FQNEAQ (reference sequence). The CDR3 consists of 15 residues. The CDR3, as DNA: TGTGCCAGCAGCTTACCGGGACAGGATAATGAAAAACTGTTTTTT. This codes for CASSLPGQDNEKLFF.

The chain uses TRBV5-1 and TRBJ2-7, with D perhaps assigned TRBD1 or TRBD2 (6 bases each). The CDR3 consists of 13 residues. CDR1 SGHRS and CDR2 YFSETQ come from the germline V gene. V was pared by 6 bases and J by 2 bases, with 12 bases between. The CDR3 nucleotides are TGCGCCAGCACGGCGAGGGGGGCCTACGAGCAGTACTTC. Protein sequence: CASTARGAYEQYF. Full variable domain (missing parts from reference TRBV5-1 and TRBJ2-7): KAGVTQTPRYLIKTRGQQVTLSCSPISGHRSVSWYQQTPGQGLQFLFEYFSETQRNKGNFPGRFSGRQFSNSRSEMNVSTLELGDSALYLCASTARGAYEQYFGPGTRLTVT.

This clonotype was observed once. This chain links TRBV7-2 with TRBJ1-2; D is possibly TRBD1 (5 bases). The CDR3 consists of 18 residues. CDR1 is SGHTA and CDR2 is FQGNSA in the germline V gene. V lost 7 bases and J lost 4, with 28 bases in between. The CDR3 DNA follows: TGTGCCAGCAACCCACAGTGGACACGGAATCGGGTTGGCTATGGCTACACCTTC. Translated: CASNPQWTRNRVGYGYTF.

The chain is built from TRBV4-1 and TRBJ1-2; D not resolved. The CDR3 contains 15 residues. The germline gives CDR1 MGHRA, CDR2 YSYEKL. Trimming removed 0 bases at V and 2 bases at J, with 10 bases between. The CDR3 sequence: CASSQDFGRNYGYTF. CDR3 DNA sequence: TGCGCCAGCAGCCAAGATTTCGGCAGGAACTATGGCTACACCTTC.

With regard to this clonotype: Given the absence of the conserved phenylalanine or tryptophan at the CDR3 end, a read error is likely. The limits of the CDR3 on the DNA are not certain, so only TCRdb's listed CDR3 is given. The rearrangement links TRBV12-2 to TRBJ2-7; the DNA was not used to check the table's D call, TRBD1. TRBV12-2 is tagged as a pseudogene. Both ends counted, the CDR3 spans 15 residues. The CDR3 protein is CASPRRAREFYELSL.

This clonotype was recorded once. J is TRBJ2-7 and V is TRBV19, with 7 positions matching TRBD2. With 5 bases clipped from V and 3 bases from J, the junction kept 10 bases outside the gene matches. The length of the CDR3 is 15 residues. Germline V gives CDR1 LNHDA, CDR2 SQIVND (reference sequence). CDR3 sequence reads: CASSRSSGGGYEQYF. CDR3 coding DNA: TGTGCCAGTAGTCGAAGCTCTGGCGGGGGCTACGAGCAGTACTTC.

The genes are TRBV20-1 and TRBJ2-7; tentative D call: TRBD1 (6 bases). With 7 bases removed from V and 3 bases from J, the gap between germline ends came to 13 bases. Germline lookup yields CDR1 DFQATT and CDR2 SNEGSKA (reference sequence). The CDR3 totals 12 residues. DNA of the CDR3: TGCAGTGTGGACAGTGAAGGCTACGAGCAGTACTTC. Protein sequence: CSVDSEGYEQYF.

The CDR3: CASSQEGSGPQHF. The DNA of the CDR3 is TGCGCCAGCAGCCAAGAGGGGTCAGGGCCCCAGCATTTT. The V call is TRBV4-1, the J call TRBJ1-5; D is ambiguous. CDR1 is MGHRA and CDR2 is YSYEKL in the germline V gene. V lost 0 bases and J lost 9, with 9 bases in between. This CDR3 contains 13 residues.

The chain employs TRBV4-2 and TRBJ2-1; D is ambiguous. With 0 bases removed from V and 2 bases from J, the gap between germline ends came to 17 bases. This CDR3 is built from 18 residues. CDR1 is LGHNA, CDR2 YNFKEQ, per germline. CDR3 nucleotide sequence: TGTGCCAGCAGCCAAGAAAGTGAAGGGCCTAGGCCCTACAATGAGCAGTTCTTC. Encoded protein: CASSQESEGPRPYNEQFF.

The chain joins TRBV5-1 to TRBJ2-1, with a possible D match to TRBD2 (7 bases). V lost 3 bases to trimming and J lost 8 bases, with 18 bases between them. Germline CDR1 reads SGHRS; CDR2 reads YFSETQ. The CDR3 spans 15 residues. CDR3 DNA: TGCGCCAGCAGCTACAGGACTAGGGGGGGCGATGAGCAGTTCTTC. It specifies CASSYRTRGGDEQFF.

This chain connects TRBV5-6 to TRBJ2-1, with 8 bases lining up with TRBD2. The CDR3 extends over 16 amino acids. The J segment lost 1 base and the V segment lost 4 bases, leaving 7 bases of the junction unmatched. The germline V gene has CDR1 SGHDT and CDR2 YYEEEE. The CDR3 DNA follows: TGTGCCAGCAGCCAGATGAGCGGGAGTTCCTACAATGAGCAGTTCTTC. It specifies CASSQMSGSSYNEQFF.

This chain connects TRBV2 to TRBJ2-7, with a tentative D call TRBD1 (6 bases). Germline V lookup: CDR1 SNHLY, CDR2 FYNNEI. The V gene lost 8 bases and the J gene lost 0 bases, with 14 bases spanning the gap. The CDR3 extends over 14 amino acids. CDR3 DNA sequence: TGTGCCAGCTGGGACGGACAGTTCTCCTACGAGCAGTACTTC. Its translation is CASWDGQFSYEQYF.

V and J are TRBV7-9 and TRBJ2-7; tentative D call: TRBD1 (5 bases). This CDR3 contains 14 residues. The germline V gene has CDR1 SEHNR and CDR2 FQNEAQ (reference sequence). The ends were cut back, 4 bases at V and 2 bases at J, with 12 bases in the middle. CDR3: CASSSKDKTYEQYF. The CDR3, as DNA: TGTGCCAGCAGCTCCAAGGACAAGACCTACGAGCAGTACTTC.

This clonotype was counted between two and nine times. The V gene is TRBV27, the J gene TRBJ2-7, with D possibly being TRBD1 (5 bases). CDR3 size: 13 residues. Germline assignment: CDR1 MNHEY and CDR2 SMNVEV (reference sequence). Trimming removed 6 bases at V and 3 bases at J, with 12 bases between. Written as DNA, the CDR3 is TGTGCCAGCAGCCTCCGGACAAACTACGAGCAGTACTTC. This encodes CASSLRTNYEQYF.

This clonotype was found a few times. The chain couples TRBV9 to TRBJ2-2, with 8 bases that match TRBD2. The CDR3 is made up of 13 amino acids. V was clipped by 3 bases and J by 6 bases; unmatched bases: 1. Germline V gene sequence: CDR1 SGDLS, CDR2 YYNGEE. CDR3 loop: CASSETSAGELFF. CDR3 coding DNA: TGTGCCAGCAGCGAGACTAGCGCCGGGGAGCTGTTTTTT.

This clonotype occurred once. CDR3 loop: CASSQDIAASSYNEQFF. CDR3 bases: TGTGCCAGCAGCCAAGACATCGCTGCTAGCTCCTACAATGAGCAGTTCTTC. The chain links TRBV14 to TRBJ2-1; no reliable D call. This CDR3 region has 17 residues. Germline CDR1 and CDR2: SGHDN and FVKESK. V shed 0 bases and J shed 0 bases, with 12 bases lying between them.

This clonotype appeared once. The DNA for the CDR3 is TGTGCCAGCAGCTTGCTACCCCCCTACAATGAGCAGTTCTTC. It codes for CASSLLPPYNEQFF. V and J are TRBV5-6 and TRBJ2-1; D gene unclear. The CDR3 spans 14 residues. V was pared by 1 base and J by 2 bases, with 7 bases between. CDR1 and CDR2 (germline): SGHDT, YYEEEE.

The chain combines TRBV28 with TRBJ2-1; 11 nucleotides agree with TRBD2. The germline CDR1 and CDR2 sequences are MDHEN and SYDVKM. The CDR3 totals 13 residues. After removal of 4 bases from V and 9 bases from J, the junction contained 2 bases not matched to a gene. CDR3 loop: CASSYGTSGEQFF. As DNA, the CDR3 is TGTGCCAGCAGTTACGGGACTAGCGGTGAGCAGTTCTTC.

This clonotype has just one count. This chain links TRBV6-6 with TRBJ1-5; TRBD1 might be the D (6 bases). From germline, CDR1 is MNHNY and CDR2 SVGAGI (reference sequence). CDR3 length equals 15 residues. Deletions cut 5 bases from V and 4 bases from J, with 15 bases between. The CDR3 reads CASSMDRAMNQPQHF. The CDR3 nucleotides are TGTGCCAGCAGTATGGACAGAGCGATGAATCAGCCCCAGCATTTT.

There are a few counts of this clonotype. The V gene is TRBV18, the J gene TRBJ2-7; D might be TRBD1 (6 bases). This CDR3 is 14 amino acids long. Looked up from germline, CDR1 is KGHSH and CDR2 is LQKENI. Trimming shortened V by 6 bases and J by 3 bases, and 15 bases separated the two germline ends. CDR3 in DNA: TGTGCCAGCTCGTTCGGACAGCCGTTCTACGAGCAGTACTTC. Its translation is CASSFGQPFYEQYF.

This rearrangement joins TRBV7-6 to TRBJ2-1, with TRBD2 matching over 11 bases. Germline V lookup: CDR1 SGHVS, CDR2 FNYEAQ. V lost 5 bases, J lost 7 bases, and 7 bases stayed unmatched. The length of the CDR3 is 15 residues. Written as DNA, the CDR3 is TGTGCCAGCAGCATTACTAGCGGGAGTGGGAATGAGCAGTTCTTC. Amino acid sequence: CASSITSGSGNEQFF.

The V and J genes are TRBV29-1 and TRBJ2-2; 7 bases agree with TRBD1. The CDR3 runs 15 residues. The germline CDR1 and CDR2 sequences are SQVTM and ANQGSEA. The junction had 4 bases not matched to a gene; V was cut back by 1 base and J by 2 bases. The CDR3 sequence is CSVEGTGVNTGELFF. The CDR3 DNA sequence: TGCAGCGTTGAAGGGACAGGCGTTAACACCGGGGAGCTGTTTTTT.

V gene TRBV7-9 combines with J gene TRBJ1-4; D gene uncertain. V shed 4 bases and J shed 1 base, with 13 bases lying between them. Germline CDR1 reads SEHNR; CDR2 reads FQNEAQ (reference sequence). The CDR3 contains 16 residues. The CDR3, as DNA: TGTGCCAGCAGCTCCCGGTCGACCGTAACTAATGAAAAACTGTTTTTT. Translated, it gives CASSSRSTVTNEKLFF.

This sequence joins TRBV27 and TRBJ2-7, with 15 bases identical to TRBD2. The trim removed 5 bases at V and 5 bases at J, leaving 13 bases unmatched. Looked up from germline, CDR1 is MNHEY and CDR2 is SMNVEV (reference sequence). The CDR3 has 18 amino acids. CDR3 residues: CASSPLRTSGRARHEQYF. CDR3 nucleotide sequence: TGTGCCAGCAGTCCTCTCCGGACTAGCGGGAGGGCACGACACGAGCAGTACTTC.

The chain joins TRBV9 to TRBJ2-5; 9 nucleotides line up with TRBD1. V lost 1 base to trimming and J lost 2 bases; unmatched junction nucleotides: 9. Germline V CDR1 and CDR2: SGDLS, YYNGEE. CDR3 size: 17 residues. CDR3 loop: CASSVRMGQGSQETQYF. CDR3 sequence (DNA): TGTGCCAGCAGCGTAAGGATGGGACAGGGTTCTCAAGAGACCCAGTACTTC.

J is TRBJ1-1 and V is TRBV12-3 or TRBV12-4; tentative D call: TRBD1 (5 bases). With 8 bases removed from V and 5 bases from J, the gap between germline ends came to 15 bases. The CDR3 is 13 residues long. The CDR3 region has the DNA TGTGCCAGCCACACGGGTGGGGGGACTGAAGCTTTCTTT. It specifies CASHTGGGTEAFF.

In DNA, the CDR3 is TGTGCCAGCAGCTTGGGGCCCACCCCCAACTATGGCTACACCTTC. This gives the protein CASSLGPTPNYGYTF. V usage is TRBV5-4 and J usage is TRBJ1-2; D gene unclear. The CDR3 spans 15 residues. Germline V CDR1 and CDR2: SGHNT, YYREEE (reference sequence). The V end was cut by 0 bases, the J end by 2 bases, with 11 bases between.

This clonotype has a single count. The genes are TRBV6-1 and TRBJ2-7, with 8 bases identical to TRBD2. Germline values: CDR1 MNHNS, CDR2 SASEGT. This CDR3 region has 14 residues. V dropped 5 bases and J dropped 1; count of bases not matched to a gene: 4. CDR3 nucleotides: TGTGCCAGCAGTAAGCGGGAGAATTCCTACGAGCAGTACTTC. It specifies CASSKRENSYEQYF.

The V and J genes are TRBV9 and TRBJ2-7, with D tentatively TRBD2 (6 bases). Trimming cost V 7 bases and J 2 bases, with 13 bases left between them. Germline V gene sequence: CDR1 SGDLS, CDR2 YYNGEE. This CDR3 has 13 amino acids. The CDR3 sequence is CASSPGLTYEQYF. The CDR3 nucleotides are TGTGCCAGCTCCCCCGGACTAACCTACGAGCAGTACTTC. The complete variable domain, with remaining parts taken from reference TRBV9 and TRBJ2-7, reads DSGVTQTPKHLITATGQRVTLRCSPRSGDLSVYWYQQSLDQGLQFLIQYYNGEERAKGNILERFSAQQFPDLHSELNLSSLELGDSALYFCASSPGLTYEQYFGPGTRLTVT.

This clonotype was counted a few times. This rearrangement joins TRBV7-6 to TRBJ2-7; perhaps TRBD2 as D (6 bases). Per the germline V gene, CDR1 is SGHVS and CDR2 is FNYEAQ. V dropped 5 bases and J dropped 6 bases, with 17 bases sitting between them. The CDR3 covers 14 residues. As DNA, the CDR3 is TGTGCCAGCAGCCCTGCCGGGACTTTCGGCGAGCAGTACTTC. Translated: CASSPAGTFGEQYF.